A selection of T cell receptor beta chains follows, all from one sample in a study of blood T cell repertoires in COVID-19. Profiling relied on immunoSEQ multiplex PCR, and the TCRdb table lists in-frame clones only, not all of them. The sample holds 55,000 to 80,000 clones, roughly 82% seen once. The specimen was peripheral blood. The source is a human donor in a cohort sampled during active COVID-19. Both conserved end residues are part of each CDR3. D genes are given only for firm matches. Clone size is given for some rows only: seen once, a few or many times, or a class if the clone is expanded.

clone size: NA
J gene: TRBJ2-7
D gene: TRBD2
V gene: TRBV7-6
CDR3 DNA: TGTGCCAGCAGCCGGCGACTAGCGGGGGGGGAGGAGCAGTACTTC
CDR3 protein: CASSRRLAGGEEQYF

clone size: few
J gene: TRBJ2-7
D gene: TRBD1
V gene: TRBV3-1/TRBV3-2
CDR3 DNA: TGTGCCAGCAGCCAAGGCAGGGGGCTGACCTACGAGCAGTACTTC
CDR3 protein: CASSQGRGLTYEQYF

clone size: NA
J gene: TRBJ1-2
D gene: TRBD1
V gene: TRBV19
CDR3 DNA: TGTGCCAGTAGCAGGACAGGGGGCTACTATGGCTACACCTTC
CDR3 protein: CASSRTGGYYGYTF

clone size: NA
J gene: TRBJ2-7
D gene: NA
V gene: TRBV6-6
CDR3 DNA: TGTGCCAGCAGTTACTCGGGGGGCTCCTACGAGCAGTACTTC
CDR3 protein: CASSYSGGSYEQYF

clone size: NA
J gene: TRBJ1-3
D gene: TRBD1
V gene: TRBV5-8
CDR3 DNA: TGTGCCAGCAGCACACAAGGGACAGGGGGGCGAAACACCATATATTTT
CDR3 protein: CASSTQGTGGRNTIYF

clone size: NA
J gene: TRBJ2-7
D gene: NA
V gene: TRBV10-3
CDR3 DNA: TGTGCCATCAGTGAGTCCGGGACACAGAGCTCCTACGAGCAGTACTTC
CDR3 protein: CAISESGTQSSYEQYF

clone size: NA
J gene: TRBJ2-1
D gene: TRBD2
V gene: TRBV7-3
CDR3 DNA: TGTGCCAGCAGCCTACGGACTAGAGGTCTCTACAATGAGCAGTTCTTC
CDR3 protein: CASSLRTRGLYNEQFF

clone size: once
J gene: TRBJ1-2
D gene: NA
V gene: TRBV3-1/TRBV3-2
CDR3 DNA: TGTGCCAGCAGCCCCGCCTCAGGGGTGAGCTATGGCTACACCTTC
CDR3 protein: CASSPASGVSYGYTF

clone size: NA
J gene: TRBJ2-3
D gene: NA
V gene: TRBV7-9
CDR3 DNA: TGTGCCAGCAGCCCAAACTTTAATACGCAGTATTTT
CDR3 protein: CASSPNFNTQYF

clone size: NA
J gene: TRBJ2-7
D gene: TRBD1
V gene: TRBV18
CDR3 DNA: TGTGCCAGCTCACCCAGGGACAGTCACGGGCAGTACTTC
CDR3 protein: CASSPRDSHGQYF

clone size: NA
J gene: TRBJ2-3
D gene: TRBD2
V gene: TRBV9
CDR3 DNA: TGTGCCAGCAGCGTGACTAGCGGGGACACAGATACGCAGTATTTT
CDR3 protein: CASSVTSGDTDTQYF

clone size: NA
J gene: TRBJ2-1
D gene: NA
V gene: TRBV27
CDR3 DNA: TGTGCCAGCAGTTTTCCCGAGACGAGGAATGAGCAGTTCTTC
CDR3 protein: CASSFPETRNEQFF

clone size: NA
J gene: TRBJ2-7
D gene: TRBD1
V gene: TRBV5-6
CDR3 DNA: TGTGCCAGCAGCTTGCGACAGGGGGCCTACGAGCAGTACTTC
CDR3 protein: CASSLRQGAYEQYF

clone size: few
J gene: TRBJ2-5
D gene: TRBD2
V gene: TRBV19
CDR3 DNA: TGTGCCAGTAGTATTCAGAGCGGGGGTCAGACCCAGTACTTC
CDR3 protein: CASSIQSGGQTQYF

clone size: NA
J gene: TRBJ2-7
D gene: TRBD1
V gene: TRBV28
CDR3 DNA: TGTGCCAGCAGTAACCCACAGGGGGCTGGCTCCTACGAGCAGTACTTC
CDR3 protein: CASSNPQGAGSYEQYF

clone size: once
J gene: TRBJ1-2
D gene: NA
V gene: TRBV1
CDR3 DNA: TGCACCAGCAGCCAAGTAGTCCCAGGGGAGGGTAACTATGGCTACACCTTC
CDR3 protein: CTSSQVVPGEGNYGYTF

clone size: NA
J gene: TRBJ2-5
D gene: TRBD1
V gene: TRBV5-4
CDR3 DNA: TGTGCCAGCAGCCAGGGTAGGGGGCGAGAGACCCAGTACTTC
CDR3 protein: CASSQGRGRETQYF

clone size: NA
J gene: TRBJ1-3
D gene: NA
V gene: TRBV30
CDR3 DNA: TGTGCCTGGGGGAGCGGCCACTCTGGAAACACCATATATTTT
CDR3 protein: CAWGSGHSGNTIYF

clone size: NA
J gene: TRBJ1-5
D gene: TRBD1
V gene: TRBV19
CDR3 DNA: TGTGCCAGTAGTATCCCCGGCCAGGGGGCGAGACAGCCCCAGCATTTT
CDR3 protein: CASSIPGQGARQPQHF

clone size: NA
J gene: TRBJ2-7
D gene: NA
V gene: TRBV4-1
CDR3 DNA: TGCGCCAGCAGCCCCCTGGGGCAGGGGACCACCTACGAGCAGTACTTC
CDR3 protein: CASSPLGQGTTYEQYF

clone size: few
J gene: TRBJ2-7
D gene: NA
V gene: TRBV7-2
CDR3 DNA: TGTGCCAGCAGCAACCGACCCCGGGGGTATAGGCAGTACTTC
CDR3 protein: CASSNRPRGYRQYF

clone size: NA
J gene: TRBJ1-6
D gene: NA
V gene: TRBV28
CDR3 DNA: TGTGCCAGCAGTACAACAGGGCAGAATTCACCCCTCCACTTT
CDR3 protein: CASSTTGQNSPLHF

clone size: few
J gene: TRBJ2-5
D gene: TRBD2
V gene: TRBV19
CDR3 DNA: TGTGCCAGTAACGCCGGGACTAGCGGGGGGGGCATGTACTTC
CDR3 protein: CASNAGTSGGGMYF

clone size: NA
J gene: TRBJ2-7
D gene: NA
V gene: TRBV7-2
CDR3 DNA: TGTGCCAGCAGCTTAAGTAGGGGCGAGCAGTACTTC
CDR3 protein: CASSLSRGEQYF